This TCR beta chain stems from a study of shared clonotypes between healthy human individuals (dated by TCRdb to the early 2020s). In terms of the full investigation: A couple of women and a few men aged 18 to 49 years were included in the cohort. Blood TCR repertoires of four to six healthy adults were deeply sequenced to estimate repertoire size and the extent of clonotype sharing between individuals. To increase sequencing depth and limit assay-specific biases, TCR repertoire library preparation and sequencing were carried out by different laboratories using diverse techniques. For each donor, three plates each were used for CD4 naive and CD4 memory, two plates were used for CD8 naive, and one plate was used for CD8 memory. Between about 0.94 and 8.9 billion PBMCs per donor were obtained by leukapheresis. The full study reports these points: Higher generation probabilities were observed for clonotypes shared by all four sorted-subset donors than for non-shared clonotypes. Based on pairwise subsampling, the degree of clonotype sharing among donors was expected to be affected by sequencing depth. Rarefaction of sorted-subset datasets indicated incomplete sequencing despite the large sequencing depth. Sampling was restricted to blood, and TCR repertoires in tissues likely differ from the TCR repertoires found in blood. Naive subsets generally had larger estimated clonotype richness than memory subsets did. Because the study included only a small number of donors, the genetic and exposure-history diversity represented was limited. Sharing across several donors was observed for about 4.8% of naive CD4, around 3.5% of naive CD8, over 2% of memory CD4, and around 0.4% of memory CD8 clonotypes.

Comment on this clone: The clone's antigen remains unknown. No quality values exist for individual bases; no much larger clone is one base distant.

Healthy HIV-negative adults with no recently reported acute infections or vaccinations were included as donors. Every donor was a Caucasian adult living in Nashville, Tennessee, USA. CD4+ T cells were enriched through magnetic negative selection, after which naive cells were positively selected on CD45RA and the remaining negative fraction served as the memory subset. Blood was obtained by leukapheresis, after which PBMCs were separated by Ficoll-Histopaque density gradient centrifugation and cryopreserved in liquid nitrogen vapor phase. Analytical flow cytometry was used to check the purity and quantity of each magnetically sorted T cell population. Genomic DNA was isolated from each sorted fraction and quantified by UV absorbance on a Nanodrop 2000c. Using the deep immunoSEQ assay, TCR CDR3 regions were amplified from genomic DNA by multiplex PCR. Genomic DNA extracted from each cell subset was distributed evenly over all wells of several immunoSEQ 96-well plates, and each plate served as one replicate. Each replicate PCR for sorted subsets received around 0.2 ug genomic DNA, equal to about 30,000 T cell genomes. The purified libraries were quantified using a Qubit 3.0 fluorometer, sized with a Bioanalyzer 2100, and then quantified again using the KAPA Library Quantification kit. A separate single-read 150-cycle Illumina NextSeq 550 flow cell was used to sequence each immunoSEQ 96-well plate. Under the source paper's analysis protocol: Because only junctional sequences without quality scores were contained in the immunoSEQ output, filtering matching that applied to full-length reads could not be performed. Sequences were annotated with PyIR, a Python wrapper for IgBLAST v1.9, and V/J genes and CDR3 were assigned using IMGT germline references. Reads with weak V/J assignments (E-value above 1e-6), missing CDR3, stop codons, out-of-frame junctions, or ambiguous translated residues were removed. V3J clonotypes were defined as sequences sharing the same inferred V gene, J gene, and CDR3 amino acid sequence. Percentage overlap between repertoires was computed as shared unique clonotypes divided by the size of the smaller repertoire. Richness of each repertoire was evaluated using RTK rarefaction, the Chao1 estimator, and Recon v2.1 estimates of unobserved clonotypes. Generation probabilities were computed with OLGA for all TCRbeta clonotypes obtained by the gDNA method from several donors. Drawn from immuneACCESS, this table holds only the in-frame rearrangements with V and J called that TCRdb kept. Clones are partly lost; checked studies trace under half to an unresolved V gene and leave the rest unexplained. That table gives V, J and clone size, and the DNA gave D and trimming. This sample holds 2 million to 3 million clones; 80% to 95% were observed only once. Together, the top ten hold 0.36% of the sample.

Compared with germline, V lacks 2 bases and J lacks 8 bases; bases without a gene match: 6. CDR1 and CDR2, per the germline V gene, are SGHRS and YFSETQ. The CDR3 goes from the cysteine to the phenylalanine over 13 residues. The CDR3 DNA has 39 bases and is translated from base 1. The sample comprised naive CD4+ T cells from PBMCs. The cell subset or site label on this specimen signifies: CD45RA+ positively selected. This chain is built from TRBV5-1 and TRBJ1-2; a stretch of 7 junction bases matches TRBD1. This sequence was found in a man younger than 35 in good health. Some clones in this sample may be carry-over from other donors' samples. The CDR3 region: CASSFTGERGYTF. The DNA sequence follows: TGCGCCAGCAGCTTCACAGGGGAACGAGGCTACACCTTC.